The clone carrying this T cell receptor beta chain was observed a few times. This sample was included in a study of cytotoxic CD8 clonotypes in ibrutinib-treated CLL. Produced via immunoSEQ multiplex PCR; TCRdb's table is partial and in-frame only. The sample includes 55,000 to 85,000 clones, about nine tenths of them seen just once. Deletions cut 3 bases from V and 3 bases from J, with 12 bases between. The CDR3 is made up of 14 amino acids. The germline gives CDR1 LNHDA, CDR2 SQIVND (reference sequence). V gene TRBV19 combines with J gene TRBJ2-7; D possibly corresponds to TRBD1 (6 bases). The specimen was PBMCs, collected after 12 months of ibrutinib treatment. This receptor was obtained from a human donor with chronic lymphocytic leukemia. For the CDR3, the DNA is TGTGCCAGTAGTATCGGCAGGGGTAACTACGAGCAGTACTTC. The encoded protein is CASSIGRGNYEQYF.